Listed below are T cell receptor beta chains from one sample, sequenced in a study of regulatory T cells in long-lasting Graves disease. TCRdb re-called the multiplex PCR reads with MiXCR, one entry per CDR3 protein. The sample includes 680,000 or so distinct CDR3 sequences, 15% to 20% of them seen just once. These sequences were also reported in another study, on T cells in Graves' hyperthyroidism and ophthalmopathy.

Sample: peripheral blood mononuclear cells (PBMCs), taken at new diagnosis, from a patient treated with antithyroid drugs. These receptor sequences come from a woman under 40 with Graves disease. Both conserved end residues are part of each CDR3. Fields, in order: D gene, clone size, J gene, V gene, CDR3 DNA, CDR3 protein. A D gene is named only where the DNA matches it firmly. Size is stated for part of the rows, as once, few or many counts, or as a class when the clone is expanded.

d_gene: -
abundance: many
j_gene: TRBJ1-4
v_gene: TRBV20-1
CDR3nt: TGCAGTGCTAGTAACGCCGAAAAACTGTTTTTT
CDR3aa: CSASNAEKLFF

d_gene: -
abundance: many
j_gene: TRBJ2-3
v_gene: TRBV7-3
CDR3nt: TGTGCCAGGCTCAGGCCGAATGATACGCAGTATTTT
CDR3aa: CARLRPNDTQYF

d_gene: -
abundance: -
j_gene: TRBJ2-3
v_gene: TRBV7-9
CDR3nt: TGTGCCAGCAGCTTAGTGTTTGGCCCAGATACGCAGTATTTT
CDR3aa: CASSLVFGPDTQYF

d_gene: TRBD1
abundance: -
j_gene: TRBJ1-6
v_gene: TRBV12-3/TRBV12-4
CDR3nt: TGTGCCAGCAGTCTATCGACAGGGGAAAGGTCACTCCTCCACTTT
CDR3aa: CASSLSTGERSLLHF

d_gene: -
abundance: -
j_gene: TRBJ1-2
v_gene: TRBV19
CDR3nt: TGTGCCAGTACCTCAGGGGATGCCTATGGCTACACCTTC
CDR3aa: CASTSGDAYGYTF

d_gene: TRBD2
abundance: many
j_gene: TRBJ2-1
v_gene: TRBV2
CDR3nt: TGTGCCAGCACGCTAGCGGGAGGGGTAGGCTCCTACAATGAGCAGTTCTTC
CDR3aa: CASTLAGGVGSYNEQFF

d_gene: -
abundance: many
j_gene: TRBJ1-5
v_gene: TRBV19
CDR3nt: TGTGCCAGTAGTCTGCGGACGGTGGATCAGCCCCAGCATTTT
CDR3aa: CASSLRTVDQPQHF

d_gene: -
abundance: -
j_gene: TRBJ2-2
v_gene: TRBV24-1
CDR3nt: TGTGCCACCGGCGAGGATAACACCGGGGAGCTGTTTTTT
CDR3aa: CATGEDNTGELFF

d_gene: -
abundance: -
j_gene: TRBJ2-7
v_gene: TRBV18
CDR3nt: TGTGCCAACTCACCACCGGGGGCAAGTCTCTACGAGCAGTACTTC
CDR3aa: CANSPPGASLYEQYF

d_gene: -
abundance: -
j_gene: TRBJ2-7
v_gene: TRBV7-8
CDR3nt: TGTGCCAGCAGCTTGCTTTCAGGGAGCCTCTACGAGCAGTACTTC
CDR3aa: CASSLLSGSLYEQYF

d_gene: -
abundance: -
j_gene: TRBJ2-5
v_gene: TRBV5-1
CDR3nt: TGCGCCAGCAGCTTGGGGGAGACAGGAGAGACCCAGTACTTC
CDR3aa: CASSLGETGETQYF

d_gene: -
abundance: few
j_gene: TRBJ2-1
v_gene: TRBV27
CDR3nt: TGTGCCAGCAGATTGGACGTGCTGGGTGAGCAGTTCTTC
CDR3aa: CASRLDVLGEQFF

d_gene: -
abundance: many
j_gene: TRBJ2-3
v_gene: TRBV19
CDR3nt: TGTGCCAGTAGTGATGACAGCACAGATACGCAGTATTTT
CDR3aa: CASSDDSTDTQYF

d_gene: TRBD2
abundance: few
j_gene: TRBJ2-7
v_gene: TRBV20-1
CDR3nt: TGCAGTGCTAGAGATCCTTTTGGACTAGCGGGAGGTACAGAAGAGCAGTACTTC
CDR3aa: CSARDPFGLAGGTEEQYF

d_gene: TRBD2
abundance: few
j_gene: TRBJ2-7
v_gene: TRBV6-2/TRBV6-3
CDR3nt: TGTGCCAGCAGTTACCAGGGACTAGTCTCTGACGAGCAGTACTTC
CDR3aa: CASSYQGLVSDEQYF

d_gene: -
abundance: few
j_gene: TRBJ1-1
v_gene: TRBV18
CDR3nt: TGTGCCAGCTCACCAGGCAGGGTAGACACTGAAGCTTTCTTT
CDR3aa: CASSPGRVDTEAFF

d_gene: TRBD1
abundance: many
j_gene: TRBJ1-1
v_gene: TRBV10-3
CDR3nt: TGTGCCATCGGGGGGGGGACAGTGGGACCTGAAGCTTTCTTT
CDR3aa: CAIGGGTVGPEAFF

d_gene: -
abundance: -
j_gene: TRBJ1-6
v_gene: TRBV2
CDR3nt: TGTGCCAGCACTCTACAGGGTTCACGGTCACCCCTCCACTTT
CDR3aa: CASTLQGSRSPLHF

d_gene: -
abundance: few
j_gene: TRBJ1-3
v_gene: TRBV2
CDR3nt: TGTGCCAGCAGTGAAAAGAACACCATATATTTT
CDR3aa: CASSEKNTIYF

d_gene: TRBD1
abundance: many
j_gene: TRBJ1-2
v_gene: TRBV28
CDR3nt: TGTGCCAGCAGCACCCCCGGGACAGGGGGCGCGGGTGGCTACACCTTC
CDR3aa: CASSTPGTGGAGGYTF

d_gene: -
abundance: -
j_gene: TRBJ1-6
v_gene: TRBV7-9
CDR3nt: TGTGCCAGCAGCTTAGGACAGGTCGACCTCCACTTT
CDR3aa: CASSLGQVDLHF

d_gene: -
abundance: many
j_gene: TRBJ2-5
v_gene: TRBV7-2
CDR3nt: TGTGCCAGCAGCTTCCGGGAAGAGACCCAGTACTTC
CDR3aa: CASSFREETQYF

d_gene: -
abundance: few
j_gene: TRBJ2-7
v_gene: TRBV19
CDR3nt: TGTGCCAGTAGTAAACAATCGACAGTACCCTACGAGCAGTACTTC
CDR3aa: CASSKQSTVPYEQYF

d_gene: -
abundance: many
j_gene: TRBJ2-7
v_gene: TRBV24-1
CDR3nt: TGTGCCACCAGTGATCCCGGGATCGCAGGAGACGAGCAGTACTTC
CDR3aa: CATSDPGIAGDEQYF

d_gene: -
abundance: many
j_gene: TRBJ1-1
v_gene: TRBV20-1
CDR3nt: TGCAGTGTTTCTGCGAACACTGAAGCTTTCTTT
CDR3aa: CSVSANTEAFF

d_gene: TRBD1
abundance: -
j_gene: TRBJ1-2
v_gene: TRBV7-9
CDR3nt: TGTGCCAGCAGCCGGCGGGACAGCAACTATGGCTACACCTTC
CDR3aa: CASSRRDSNYGYTF

d_gene: TRBD2
abundance: few
j_gene: TRBJ2-7
v_gene: TRBV20-1
CDR3nt: TGCAGTGCTATAGCGGGACTCCACGAGCAGTACTTC
CDR3aa: CSAIAGLHEQYF

d_gene: -
abundance: -
j_gene: TRBJ2-7
v_gene: TRBV20-1
CDR3nt: TGCAGTGCTACAGACTACGAGCAGTACTTC
CDR3aa: CSATDYEQYF

d_gene: -
abundance: many
j_gene: TRBJ1-5
v_gene: TRBV15
CDR3nt: TGTGCCACCAGCAGAGTAGATCAGCCCCAGCATTTT
CDR3aa: CATSRVDQPQHF

d_gene: TRBD2
abundance: few
j_gene: TRBJ2-7
v_gene: TRBV27
CDR3nt: TGTGCCAGCAGTTTAATCGCCGGGACTAGGGTCTACGAGCAGTACTTC
CDR3aa: CASSLIAGTRVYEQYF

d_gene: TRBD2
abundance: many
j_gene: TRBJ2-7
v_gene: TRBV28
CDR3nt: TGTGCCAGCAGCCCGCGGGACGCCGGGAGGTACGAGCAGTACTTC
CDR3aa: CASSPRDAGRYEQYF

d_gene: TRBD2
abundance: -
j_gene: TRBJ2-1
v_gene: TRBV7-6
CDR3nt: TGTGCCAGCAGCTCCTTCTCAGGGGCTAGCGGGAGCAATGAGCAGTTCTTC
CDR3aa: CASSSFSGASGSNEQFF

d_gene: TRBD1
abundance: many
j_gene: TRBJ2-1
v_gene: TRBV5-1
CDR3nt: TGCGCCAGCTCCCGACAGGGGGTTAACAATGAGCAGTTCTTC
CDR3aa: CASSRQGVNNEQFF

d_gene: -
abundance: many
j_gene: TRBJ2-6
v_gene: TRBV28
CDR3nt: TGTGCCAGCAGTTTATGGGGGTTATCCTCTGGGGCCAACGTCCTGACTTTC
CDR3aa: CASSLWGLSSGANVLTF

d_gene: TRBD2
abundance: -
j_gene: TRBJ2-1
v_gene: TRBV7-3
CDR3nt: TGTGCCAGCAGCCCCCCCAGCGGGAGTTCTAATGAGCAGTTCTTC
CDR3aa: CASSPPSGSSNEQFF

d_gene: -
abundance: many
j_gene: TRBJ1-2
v_gene: TRBV27
CDR3nt: TGTGCCAGCAGTTCGCCCCACTCCGAGGTGCTTGGCTACACCTTC
CDR3aa: CASSSPHSEVLGYTF

d_gene: TRBD1
abundance: many
j_gene: TRBJ2-7
v_gene: TRBV6-1
CDR3nt: TGTGCCAGCAGTCACAGGGGCTTC
CDR3aa: CASSHRGF

d_gene: TRBD1
abundance: -
j_gene: TRBJ2-2
v_gene: TRBV5-4
CDR3nt: TGTGCCAGCAGTCAAGACAGGGTTAGGACCGGGGAGCTGTTTTTT
CDR3aa: CASSQDRVRTGELFF

d_gene: -
abundance: many
j_gene: TRBJ2-1
v_gene: TRBV3-1
CDR3nt: TGTGCCAGCAGCCAAGGTGGCATTGGGGTTAATGAGCAGTTCTTC
CDR3aa: CASSQGGIGVNEQFF

d_gene: -
abundance: -
j_gene: TRBJ2-3
v_gene: TRBV10-3
CDR3nt: TGTGCCATCAAGGCCCCGGACACAGATACGCAGTATTTT
CDR3aa: CAIKAPDTDTQYF

d_gene: -
abundance: few
j_gene: TRBJ2-3
v_gene: TRBV24-1
CDR3nt: TGTGCCACCAGTGATCCCGGGAAAGGGACGGCACATACGCAGTATTTT
CDR3aa: CATSDPGKGTAHTQYF

d_gene: -
abundance: -
j_gene: TRBJ1-1
v_gene: TRBV18
CDR3nt: TGTGCCAGCTCAGGGGCTGCGAGGGGTACTGAAGCTTTCTTT
CDR3aa: CASSGAARGTEAFF

d_gene: -
abundance: few
j_gene: TRBJ2-5
v_gene: TRBV12-3/TRBV12-4
CDR3nt: TGTGCCAGGGCCCTAACGCAGGAGACCCAGTACTTC
CDR3aa: CARALTQETQYF

d_gene: -
abundance: few
j_gene: TRBJ2-7
v_gene: TRBV19
CDR3nt: TGTGCCAGTAGTATTTGCGAGCAGTACTTC
CDR3aa: CASSICEQYF

d_gene: TRBD1
abundance: many
j_gene: TRBJ2-7
v_gene: TRBV12-3/TRBV12-4
CDR3nt: TGTGCCAGCAGTTCGAAAGGGACAGTGGGGACCTACGAGCAGTACTTC
CDR3aa: CASSSKGTVGTYEQYF

d_gene: TRBD2
abundance: -
j_gene: TRBJ2-3
v_gene: TRBV7-2
CDR3nt: TGTGCCAGCAGCCCTAGGACTAGCGGGGGGGTCCACTGGGATACGCAGTATTTT
CDR3aa: CASSPRTSGGVHWDTQYF